A selection of T cell receptor beta chains follows, all from one sample in a study of OX40 agonist ivuxolimab in advanced cancers. Sequencing used immunoSEQ multiplex PCR; TCRdb keeps in-frame clones, though not all of them. There are around 59,000 clones in the sample; 86% occur only once, and approximately 1.1% lies in the top ten. Material: CD4+ or CD8+ T cells sorted from blood, obtained in a trial of the OX40 agonist ivuxolimab. Receptors were obtained from an adult with an advanced solid tumor such as melanoma, head and neck, liver or kidney cancer. Both conserved end residues are part of each CDR3. A D gene is named only where the DNA matches it firmly. Size values are once, few and many counts, or a class for expanded clones, and some rows have none.

V	D	J	length	size	CDR3	DNA
TRBV5-1	NA	TRBJ1-1	14	NA	CASSSPVTNTEAFF	TGCGCCAGCAGCTCCCCCGTGACGAACACTGAAGCTTTCTTT
TRBV28	TRBD1	TRBJ2-7	15	NA	CASSTPGQGHYEQYF	TGTGCCAGCAGTACCCCGGGACAGGGACACTACGAGCAGTACTTC
TRBV9	TRBD2	TRBJ2-3	16	NA	CASSLNLAGVPDTQYF	TGTGCCAGCAGCTTAAACCTAGCGGGAGTGCCAGATACGCAGTATTTT
TRBV5-1	NA	TRBJ1-1	16	NA	CASSSPQGMDLTEAFF	TGCGCCAGCAGCTCGCCGCAGGGTATGGATCTAACTGAAGCTTTCTTT
TRBV20-1	NA	TRBJ2-1	11	NA	CSATFNNEQFF	TGCAGTGCTACATTCAACAATGAGCAGTTCTTC
TRBV7-3	NA	TRBJ2-7	13	once	CASSLTSIHEQYF	TGTGCCAGCAGCTTAACTAGCATCCACGAGCAGTACTTC
TRBV6-1	NA	TRBJ1-2	13	NA	CASSADTGYGYTF	TGTGCCAGCAGTGCTGACACTGGCTATGGCTACACCTTC
TRBV9	TRBD2	TRBJ2-2	17	NA	CASSSRTSGRGTGELFF	TGTGCCAGCAGCTCCCGGACTAGCGGGAGAGGAACCGGGGAGCTGTTTTTT
TRBV27	NA	TRBJ2-7	17	NA	CASSAAPRLGSSYEQYF	TGTGCCAGCAGTGCCGCCCCTCGCTTGGGGAGCTCCTACGAGCAGTACTTC
TRBV18	NA	TRBJ2-5	13	once	CASARGVQETQYF	TGTGCCAGTGCACGCGGCGTTCAAGAGACCCAGTACTTC
TRBV2	NA	TRBJ2-7	14	NA	CASNPGLSSYEQYF	TGTGCCAGCAACCCGGGATTGAGCTCCTACGAGCAGTACTTC
TRBV6-5	NA	TRBJ2-7	13	NA	CASSFVRGYEQYF	TGTGCCAGCAGTTTCGTGAGGGGTTACGAGCAGTACTTC
TRBV10-3	TRBD2	TRBJ2-7	13	NA	CAIASGSEYEQYF	TGTGCCATCGCTAGCGGGAGTGAGTACGAGCAGTACTTC
TRBV27	NA	TRBJ2-2	16	NA	CASSFRLTGIGGELFF	TGTGCCAGCAGTTTTAGGCTAACAGGGATTGGCGGGGAGCTGTTTTTT
TRBV5-6	NA	TRBJ1-1	14	NA	CASSLGARRTEAFF	TGTGCCAGCAGCTTGGGGGCGAGGCGGACTGAAGCTTTCTTT
TRBV2	NA	TRBJ1-5	14	NA	CASRSGTTPQPQHF	TGTGCCAGCAGGTCCGGGACAACGCCTCAGCCCCAGCATTTT
TRBV5-6	NA	TRBJ2-1	15	NA	CASSWGQRVYNEQFF	TGTGCCAGCAGCTGGGGGCAGCGGGTCTACAATGAGCAGTTCTTC
TRBV9	NA	TRBJ2-7	16	NA	CASSPSLGEGRYEQYF	TGTGCCAGCAGCCCATCCCTCGGAGAGGGCCGTTACGAGCAGTACTTC
TRBV7-9	NA	TRBJ1-2	12	medium-sized	CASSRWEYGYTF	TGTGCCAGCAGCAGATGGGAGTATGGCTACACCTTC
TRBV6-6	TRBD1	TRBJ1-1	16	NA	CASSYGGQGSNTEAFF	TGTGCCAGCAGTTACGGGGGACAGGGTTCCAACACTGAAGCTTTCTTT
TRBV5-1	NA	TRBJ2-2	13	NA	CASSFTSDGELFF	TGCGCCAGCAGTTTTACGAGCGACGGGGAGCTGTTTTTT
TRBV7-3	TRBD1	TRBJ2-2	15	NA	CASSSTGLGTGELFF	TGTGCCAGCAGCTCGACAGGGCTGGGGACCGGGGAGCTGTTTTTT
TRBV5-8	TRBD2	TRBJ2-3	16	few	CASSPGGTSGTDTQYF	TGTGCCAGCAGCCCTGGGGGGACTAGCGGCACAGATACGCAGTATTTT
TRBV5-4	NA	TRBJ2-1	15	NA	CASSSQGGWSDEQFF	TGTGCCAGCAGCTCTCAGGGCGGTTGGAGCGATGAGCAGTTCTTC
TRBV7-2	NA	TRBJ2-7	15	NA	CASSLFRLAGDEQYF	TGTGCCAGCAGCTTATTCCGACTAGCAGGGGACGAGCAGTACTTC
TRBV4-3	NA	TRBJ2-7	14	NA	CASSQAQGTLEQYF	TGCGCCAGCAGCCAAGCTCAGGGGACTCTTGAGCAGTACTTC
TRBV28	NA	TRBJ1-2	14	NA	CASSSAVTIGGYTF	TGTGCCAGCAGTTCGGCAGTCACCATAGGCGGCTACACCTTC
TRBV29-1	NA	TRBJ2-7	12	NA	CSVEDPSYEQYF	TGCAGCGTTGAAGATCCCAGCTACGAGCAGTACTTC
TRBV10-3	NA	TRBJ1-5	13	few	CAIRAGPNQPQHF	TGTGCCATCAGGGCAGGACCGAATCAGCCCCAGCATTTT
TRBV6-1	TRBD2	TRBJ2-1	15	NA	CASQNSGRVSNEQFF	TGTGCCAGCCAGAACAGCGGGAGAGTCAGCAATGAGCAGTTCTTC
TRBV9	NA	TRBJ2-2	14	NA	CASSVARQTGELFF	TGTGCCAGCAGCGTAGCCAGGCAGACCGGGGAGCTGTTTTTT
TRBV7-2	NA	TRBJ2-5	13	once	CASSLVQGETQYF	TGTGCCAGCAGCTTAGTTCAGGGCGAGACCCAGTACTTC
TRBV18	TRBD2	TRBJ2-3	16	once	CASSPSSGASTDTQYF	TGTGCCAGCTCACCCTCTAGCGGAGCTAGCACAGATACGCAGTATTTT
TRBV10-3	NA	TRBJ2-7	12	NA	CAIGREYHEQYF	TGTGCCATCGGCCGGGAGTACCACGAGCAGTACTTC
TRBV7-9	TRBD1	TRBJ2-7	14	few	CASSWTGAIYEQYF	TGTGCCAGCAGCTGGACAGGGGCTATATACGAGCAGTACTTC
TRBV7-2	TRBD1	TRBJ2-1	13	NA	CASSPDRDGNEFF	TGTGCCAGCAGCCCGGACAGGGATGGAAATGAGTTCTTC
TRBV28	TRBD1	TRBJ2-3	13	NA	CASSFRDRDTQYF	TGTGCCAGCAGTTTCCGGGACAGGGATACGCAGTATTTT
TRBV20-1	NA	TRBJ2-3	11	NA	CSATVVDTQYF	TGCAGTGCCACGGTCGTGGATACGCAGTATTTT
TRBV28	NA	TRBJ1-5	12	NA	CASSFGRQPQHF	TGTGCCAGCAGTTTCGGGAGGCAGCCCCAGCATTTT
TRBV7-9	NA	TRBJ1-5	16	NA	CASSLVFGQFNQPQHF	TGTGCCAGCAGCCTTGTGTTTGGGCAGTTTAATCAGCCCCAGCATTTT
TRBV28	NA	TRBJ1-2	13	NA	CASSLAAHYGYTF	TGTGCCAGCAGTTTGGCAGCCCACTATGGCTACACCTTC
TRBV5-6	NA	TRBJ1-3	11	NA	CASSLETSIYF	TGTGCCAGCAGCTTGGAGACATCCATATATTTT
TRBV2	NA	TRBJ2-1	13	NA	CASSDAGYNEQFF	TGTGCCAGCAGCGACGCGGGATACAATGAGCAGTTCTTC
TRBV4-3	NA	TRBJ2-2	17	NA	CASSQGDAGVDTGELFF	TGCGCCAGCAGCCAAGGTGACGCAGGGGTGGACACCGGGGAGCTGTTTTTT
TRBV5-4	NA	TRBJ2-3	12	NA	CAWLGESDTQYF	TGTGCATGGCTTGGGGAGTCAGATACGCAGTATTTT
TRBV20-1	NA	TRBJ2-7	10	NA	CSAGEYEQYF	TGCAGTGCTGGGGAGTACGAGCAGTACTTC
TRBV7-2	NA	TRBJ1-5	16	few	CASSLVFGQFNQPQHF	TGTGCCAGCAGCCTTGTGTTTGGGCAGTTTAATCAGCCCCAGCATTTT
TRBV27	TRBD2	TRBJ2-7	17	medium-sized	CASSSYGTSGRDIEQYF	TGTGCCAGCAGTTCCTACGGGACTAGCGGGAGGGATATCGAGCAGTACTTC
TRBV6-1	TRBD2	TRBJ2-7	15	NA	CASSEERGSGYEQYF	TGTGCCAGCAGTGAAGAGCGGGGCTCTGGCTACGAGCAGTACTTC
TRBV5-1	NA	TRBJ2-1	13	few	CASSLAGVNEQFF	TGCGCCAGCAGCTTGGCAGGGGTCAATGAGCAGTTCTTC
TRBV28	NA	TRBJ2-2	15	NA	CASSLSPGQLRELFF	TGTGCCAGCAGTTTATCTCCGGGACAACTAAGGGAGCTGTTTTTT
TRBV28	NA	TRBJ2-5	14	NA	CASSLKGWGETQYF	TGTGCCAGCAGTTTAAAGGGGTGGGGAGAGACCCAGTACTTC
TRBV7-2	NA	TRBJ2-7	12	NA	CASSHPRYEQYF	TGTGCCAGCAGCCACCCTAGGTACGAGCAGTACTTC
TRBV11-3	TRBD1	TRBJ2-1	12	NA	CASSSRQGEQFF	TGTGCCAGCAGCTCCCGACAGGGTGAGCAGTTCTTC
TRBV28	NA	TRBJ2-7	13	NA	CASSFGQSNEQYF	TGTGCCAGCAGTTTCGGTCAGTCTAACGAGCAGTACTTC
TRBV5-1	TRBD1	TRBJ1-2	14	once	CASSISGTGSGYTF	TGCGCCAGCTCCATTAGTGGGACAGGGAGCGGCTACACCTTC
TRBV20-1	NA	TRBJ2-7	10	NA	CSARVYEQYF	TGCAGTGCTAGAGTATACGAGCAGTACTTC